This TCR beta chain was recovered during a study of long-term antiretroviral therapy in people with HIV. Study findings and constraints: Pre-ART expanded TRB clones stayed dominant throughout, though often decreasing after ART. Post-ART diversity increased but stayed below transplant donor controls.

This clone was counted only a few times. The antigen is unknown. immunoSEQ v3.0 was run at survey level. TCRdb's table, derived via immunoSEQ multiplex PCR, lists solely in-frame clones and lacks some. The sample includes 25,000 to 35,000 clones, around 84% seen only once; the top ten take 4.5% to 5.5%. It was in the United States that all participants with HIV were treated. The V gene's germline CDR1 is MNHNY and CDR2 SVGAGI (reference sequence). Between the trimmed V and J ends, which lost 2 bases and 7 bases, there was a span of 12 bases. The CDR3 totals 14 residues. This receptor was taken from a woman younger than 45 with HIV. This rearrangement joins TRBV6-6 to TRBJ1-5; the D is unclear. The sequenced sample was unsorted PBMCs, obtained 0.8 years after starting antiretroviral therapy. CDR3 loop: CASSYRTWEQPQHF. The CDR3 bases are TGTGCCAGCAGTTACCGAACTTGGGAACAGCCCCAGCATTTT.